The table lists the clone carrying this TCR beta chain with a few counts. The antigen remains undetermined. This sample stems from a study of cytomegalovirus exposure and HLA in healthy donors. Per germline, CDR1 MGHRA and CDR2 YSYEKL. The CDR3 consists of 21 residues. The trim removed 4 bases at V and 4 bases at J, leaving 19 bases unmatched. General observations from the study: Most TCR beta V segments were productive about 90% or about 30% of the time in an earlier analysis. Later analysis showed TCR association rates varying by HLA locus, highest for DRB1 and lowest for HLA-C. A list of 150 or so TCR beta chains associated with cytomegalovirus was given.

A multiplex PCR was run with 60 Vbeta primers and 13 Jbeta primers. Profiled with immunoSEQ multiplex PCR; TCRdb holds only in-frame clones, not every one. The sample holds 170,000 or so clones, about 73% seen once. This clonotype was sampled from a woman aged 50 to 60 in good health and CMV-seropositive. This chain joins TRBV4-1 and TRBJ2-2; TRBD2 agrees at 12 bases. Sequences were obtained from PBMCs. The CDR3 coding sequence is TGCGCCAGCAGCCTTCTCCCAGTCGCTAGCGGGGGGGTGCGCGGCACCGGGGAGCTGTTTTTT. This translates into CASSLLPVASGGVRGTGELFF.